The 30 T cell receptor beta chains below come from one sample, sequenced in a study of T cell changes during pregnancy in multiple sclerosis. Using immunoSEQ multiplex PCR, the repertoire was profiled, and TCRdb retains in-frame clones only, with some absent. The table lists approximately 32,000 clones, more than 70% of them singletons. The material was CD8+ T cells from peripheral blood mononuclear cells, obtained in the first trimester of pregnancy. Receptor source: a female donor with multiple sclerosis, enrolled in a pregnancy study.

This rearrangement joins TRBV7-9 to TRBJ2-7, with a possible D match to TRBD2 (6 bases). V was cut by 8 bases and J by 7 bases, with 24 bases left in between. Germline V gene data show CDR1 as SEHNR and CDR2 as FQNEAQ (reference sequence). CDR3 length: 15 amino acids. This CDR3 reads CASSGEVGPPGEQYF. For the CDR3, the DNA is TGTGCCAGCTCGGGAGAGGTAGGGCCGCCGGGAGAGCAGTACTTC.

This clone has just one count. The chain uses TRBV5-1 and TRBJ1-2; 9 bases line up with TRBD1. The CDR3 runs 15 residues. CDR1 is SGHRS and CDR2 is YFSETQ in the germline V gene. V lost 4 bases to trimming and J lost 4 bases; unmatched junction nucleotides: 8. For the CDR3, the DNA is TGCGCCAGCAGCCCCGGACAGGGGATTCGCTATGGCTACACCTTC. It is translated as CASSPGQGIRYGYTF.

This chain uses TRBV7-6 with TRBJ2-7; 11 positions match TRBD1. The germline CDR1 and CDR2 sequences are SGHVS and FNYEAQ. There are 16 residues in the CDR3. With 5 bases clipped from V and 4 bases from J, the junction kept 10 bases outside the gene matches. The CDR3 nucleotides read TGTGCCAGCAGCCTGGGACAGGGGGGAGGTCGGTACGAGCAGTACTTC. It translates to CASSLGQGGGRYEQYF.

DNA of the CDR3: TGTGCCAGCAGCTGGACACTATATAGCAATCAGCCCCAGCATTTT. This sequence encodes CASSWTLYSNQPQHF. This sequence joins TRBV7-2 and TRBJ1-5, with D possibly matching TRBD1 (5 bases). The CDR3 is made up of 15 amino acids. V was shortened by 4 bases and J by 0 bases, with 10 bases between the two germline ends. From germline, CDR1 is SGHTA and CDR2 FQGNSA.

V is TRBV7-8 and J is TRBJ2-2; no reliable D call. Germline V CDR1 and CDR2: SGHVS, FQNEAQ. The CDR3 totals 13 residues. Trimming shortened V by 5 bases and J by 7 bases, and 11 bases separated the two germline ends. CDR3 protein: CASSLARIGELFF. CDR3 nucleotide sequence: TGTGCCAGCAGCCTTGCTAGGATCGGGGAGCTGTTTTTT.

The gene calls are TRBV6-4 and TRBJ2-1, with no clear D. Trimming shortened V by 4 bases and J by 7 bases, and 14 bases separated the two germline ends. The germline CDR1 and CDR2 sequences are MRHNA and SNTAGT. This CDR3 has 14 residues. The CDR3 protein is CASSGGLAGNEQFF. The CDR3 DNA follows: TGTGCCAGCAGTGGCGGTTTAGCTGGGAATGAGCAGTTCTTC.

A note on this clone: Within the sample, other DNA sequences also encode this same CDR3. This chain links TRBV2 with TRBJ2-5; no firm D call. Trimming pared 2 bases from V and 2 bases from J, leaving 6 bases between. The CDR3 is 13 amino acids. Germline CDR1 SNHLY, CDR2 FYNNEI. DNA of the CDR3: TGTGCCAGCAGTGAACAGATTCAAGAGACCCAGTACTTC. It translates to CASSEQIQETQYF.

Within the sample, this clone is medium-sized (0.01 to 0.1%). CDR3 coding DNA: TGTGCCAGCAGTGCGACTAGCGGGAGCACAGATACGCAGTATTTT. Its protein is CASSATSGSTDTQYF. This sequence joins TRBV6-4 and TRBJ2-3, with 10 bases that match TRBD2. Germline CDR1 is MRHNA and CDR2 is SNTAGT. The CDR3 length is 15 residues. Trimming removed 4 bases from V and 0 bases from J; junction bases left unmatched: 1.

The CDR3 region is CASSPRGTETGTSYEQYF. In nucleotides, the CDR3 is TGTGCCAGCAGCCCCAGGGGGACAGAAACAGGGACCTCCTACGAGCAGTACTTC. The chain carries TRBV13 and TRBJ2-7, with 7 bases fitting TRBD1. Germline CDR1 PRHDT, CDR2 FYEKMQ (reference sequence). After removal of 5 bases from V and 0 bases from J, the junction contained 16 bases not matched to a gene. This CDR3 contains 18 residues.

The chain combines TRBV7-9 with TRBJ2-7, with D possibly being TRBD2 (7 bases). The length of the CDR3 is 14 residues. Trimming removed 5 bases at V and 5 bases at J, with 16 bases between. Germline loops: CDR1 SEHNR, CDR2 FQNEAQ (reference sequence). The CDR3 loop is CASSEGGGSDEQYF. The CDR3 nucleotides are TGTGCCAGCAGCGAGGGGGGGGGTTCCGACGAGCAGTACTTC. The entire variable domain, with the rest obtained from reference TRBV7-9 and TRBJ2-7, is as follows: DTGVSQNPRHKITKRGQNVTFRCDPISEHNRLYWYRQTLGQGPEFLTYFQNEAQLEKSRLLSDRFSAERPKGSFSTLEIQRTEQGDSAMYLCASSEGGGSDEQYFGPGTRLTVT.

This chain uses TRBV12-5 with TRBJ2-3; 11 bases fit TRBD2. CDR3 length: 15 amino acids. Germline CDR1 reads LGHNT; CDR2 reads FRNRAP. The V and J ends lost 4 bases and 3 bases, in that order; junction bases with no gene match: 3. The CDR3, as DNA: TGTGCTAGTGGTTCTCGACTAGCGGGGACAGATACGCAGTATTTT. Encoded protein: CASGSRLAGTDTQYF.

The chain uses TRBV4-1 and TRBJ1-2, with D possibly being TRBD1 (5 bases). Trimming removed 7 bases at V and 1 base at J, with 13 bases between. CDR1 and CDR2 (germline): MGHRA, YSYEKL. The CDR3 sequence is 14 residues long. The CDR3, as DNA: TGCGCCAGCACAGGGTTGGGCAGTAACTATGGCTACACCTTC. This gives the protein CASTGLGSNYGYTF.

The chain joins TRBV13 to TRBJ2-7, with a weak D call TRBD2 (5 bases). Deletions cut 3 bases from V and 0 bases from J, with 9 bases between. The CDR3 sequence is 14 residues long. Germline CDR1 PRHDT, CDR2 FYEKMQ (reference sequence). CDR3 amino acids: CASSLYSGSYEQYF. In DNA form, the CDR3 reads TGTGCCAGCAGCTTGTACAGCGGCTCCTACGAGCAGTACTTC.

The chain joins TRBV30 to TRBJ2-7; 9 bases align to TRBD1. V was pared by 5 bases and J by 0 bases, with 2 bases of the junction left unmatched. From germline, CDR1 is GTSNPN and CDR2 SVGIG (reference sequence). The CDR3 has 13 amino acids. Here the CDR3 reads CAWEGQGSYEQYF. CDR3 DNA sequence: TGTGCCTGGGAGGGACAGGGCTCCTACGAGCAGTACTTC.

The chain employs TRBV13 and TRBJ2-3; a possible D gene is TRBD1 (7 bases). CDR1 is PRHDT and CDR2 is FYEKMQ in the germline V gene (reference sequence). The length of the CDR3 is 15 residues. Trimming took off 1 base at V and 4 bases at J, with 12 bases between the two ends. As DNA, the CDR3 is TGTGCCAGCAGCTTAGACAGGGGAGGCGCAGATACGCAGTATTTT. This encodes CASSLDRGGADTQYF.

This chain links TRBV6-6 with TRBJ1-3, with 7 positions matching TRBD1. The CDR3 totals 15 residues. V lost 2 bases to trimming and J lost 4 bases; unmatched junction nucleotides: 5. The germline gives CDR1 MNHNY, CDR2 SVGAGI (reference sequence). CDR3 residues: CASSYPLTGGNTIYF. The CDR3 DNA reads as TGTGCCAGCAGTTACCCCCTGACAGGGGGAAACACCATATATTTT.

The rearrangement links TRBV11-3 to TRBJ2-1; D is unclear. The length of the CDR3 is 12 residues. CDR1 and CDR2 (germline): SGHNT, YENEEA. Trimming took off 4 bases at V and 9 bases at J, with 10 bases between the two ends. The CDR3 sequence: CASSYNDFEQFF. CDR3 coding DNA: TGTGCCAGCAGCTATAATGACTTTGAGCAGTTCTTC.

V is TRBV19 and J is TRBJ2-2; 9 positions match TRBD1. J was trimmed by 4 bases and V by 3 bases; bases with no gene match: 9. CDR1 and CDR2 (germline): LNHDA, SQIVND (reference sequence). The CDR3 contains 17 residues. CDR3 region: CASSIPRDREVTGELFF. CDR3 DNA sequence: TGTGCCAGTAGTATCCCTCGGGACAGGGAAGTCACCGGGGAGCTGTTTTTT.

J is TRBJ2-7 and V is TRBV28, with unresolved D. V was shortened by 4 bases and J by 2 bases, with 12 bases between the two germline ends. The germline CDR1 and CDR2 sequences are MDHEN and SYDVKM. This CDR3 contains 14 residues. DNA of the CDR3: TGTGCCAGCAGTTCCACCTACGGAGCCTACGAGCAGTACTTC. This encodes CASSSTYGAYEQYF.

The CDR3 coding sequence is TGTGCCAGCAGTGGGGGGACAGGGATATGGACTGAAGCTTTCTTT. Residues: CASSGGTGIWTEAFF. The chain is built from TRBV27 and TRBJ1-1, with 9 bases matching TRBD1. The CDR3 is 15 residues long. Trimming cost V 5 bases and J 5 bases; bases outside gene matches: 9. In germline, CDR1 is MNHEY, CDR2 SMNVEV (reference sequence).

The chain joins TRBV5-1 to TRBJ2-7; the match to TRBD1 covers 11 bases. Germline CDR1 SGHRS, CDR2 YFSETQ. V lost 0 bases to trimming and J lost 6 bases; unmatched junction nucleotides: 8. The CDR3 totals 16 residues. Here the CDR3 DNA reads TGCGCCAGCAGCTTGGCCACGGGACAGGGGGAGGGCGAGCAGTACTTC. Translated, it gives CASSLATGQGEGEQYF.

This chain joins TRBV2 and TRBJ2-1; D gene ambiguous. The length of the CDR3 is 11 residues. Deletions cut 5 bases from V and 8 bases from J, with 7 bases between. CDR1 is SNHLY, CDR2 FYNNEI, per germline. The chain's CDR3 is CASSQVDEQFF. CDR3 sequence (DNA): TGTGCCAGCAGTCAAGTCGATGAGCAGTTCTTC.

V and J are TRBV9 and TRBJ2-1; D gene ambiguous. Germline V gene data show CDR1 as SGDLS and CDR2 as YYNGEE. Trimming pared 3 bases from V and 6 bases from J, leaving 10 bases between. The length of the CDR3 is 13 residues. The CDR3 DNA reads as TGTGCCAGCAGCGCCGTAGGAGTCAATGAGCAGTTCTTC. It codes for CASSAVGVNEQFF.

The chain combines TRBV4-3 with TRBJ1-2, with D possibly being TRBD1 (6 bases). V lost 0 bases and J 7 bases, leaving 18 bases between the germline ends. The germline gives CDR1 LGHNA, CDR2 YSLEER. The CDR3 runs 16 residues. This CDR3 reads CASSQDILRGGLGYTF. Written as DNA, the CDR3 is TGCGCCAGCAGCCAAGACATTCTTCGGGGGGGCCTTGGCTACACCTTC.

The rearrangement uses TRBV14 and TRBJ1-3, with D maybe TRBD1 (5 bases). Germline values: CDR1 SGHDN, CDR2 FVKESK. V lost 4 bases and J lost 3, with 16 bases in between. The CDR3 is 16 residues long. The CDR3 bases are TGTGCCAGCAGCCCATGGGCGGACGGACATGGAAACACCATATATTTT. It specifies CASSPWADGHGNTIYF.

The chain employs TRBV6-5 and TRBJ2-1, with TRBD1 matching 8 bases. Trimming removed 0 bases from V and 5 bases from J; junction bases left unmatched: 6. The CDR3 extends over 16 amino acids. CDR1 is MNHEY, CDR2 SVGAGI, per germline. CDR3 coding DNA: TGTGCCAGCAGTTACTCGACAGGGGAGATCCACAATGAGCAGTTCTTC. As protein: CASSYSTGEIHNEQFF.

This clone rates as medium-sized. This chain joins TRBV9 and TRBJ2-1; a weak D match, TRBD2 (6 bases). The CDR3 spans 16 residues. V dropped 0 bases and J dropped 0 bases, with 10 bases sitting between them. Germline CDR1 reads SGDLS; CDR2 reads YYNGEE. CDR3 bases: TGTGCCAGCAGCGTAGATGGGACTTTCTCCTACAATGAGCAGTTCTTC. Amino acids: CASSVDGTFSYNEQFF.

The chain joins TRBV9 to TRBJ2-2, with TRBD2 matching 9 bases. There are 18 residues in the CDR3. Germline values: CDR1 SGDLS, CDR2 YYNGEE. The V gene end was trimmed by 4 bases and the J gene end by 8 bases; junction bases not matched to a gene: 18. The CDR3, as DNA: TGTGCCAGCAGCCCCCCCCTAGACGAAATAGCGGGAGCGGGGGAGCTGTTTTTT. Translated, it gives CASSPPLDEIAGAGELFF. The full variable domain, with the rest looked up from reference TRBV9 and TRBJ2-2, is DSGVTQTPKHLITATGQRVTLRCSPRSGDLSVYWYQQSLDQGLQFLIQYYNGEERAKGNILERFSAQQFPDLHSELNLSSLELGDSALYFCASSPPLDEIAGAGELFFGEGSRLTVL.

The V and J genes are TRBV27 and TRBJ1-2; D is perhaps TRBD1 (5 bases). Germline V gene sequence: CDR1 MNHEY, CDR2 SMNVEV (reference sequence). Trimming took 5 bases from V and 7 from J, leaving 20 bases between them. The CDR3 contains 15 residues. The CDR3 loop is CASSRRWTMNGGYTF. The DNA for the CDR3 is TGTGCCAGCAGTCGCCGGTGGACAATGAACGGTGGCTACACCTTC.

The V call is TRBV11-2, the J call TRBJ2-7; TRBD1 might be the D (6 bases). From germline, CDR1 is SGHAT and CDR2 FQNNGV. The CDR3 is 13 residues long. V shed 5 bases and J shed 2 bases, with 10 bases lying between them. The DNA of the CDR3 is TGTGCCAGCAGCCTGGGACATGCCTACGAGCAGTACTTC. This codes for CASSLGHAYEQYF.